Listed here are 4 T cell receptor beta chains from one sample, sequenced in a study of shared clonotypes between healthy human individuals. Profiling relied on immunoSEQ multiplex PCR, and the TCRdb table lists in-frame clones only, not all of them. The sample yields 550,000 to 850,000 clones, around 67% seen once. Sequenced sample: memory CD4+ T cells sorted from blood. Subset indicated: CD45RA-negative fraction. The source of these receptors is a woman in her thirties in good health.

This sequence joins TRBV4-2 and TRBJ2-2; possible D gene TRBD1, 7 bases. Trimming shortened V by 3 bases and J by 5 bases, and 22 bases separated the two germline ends. The CDR3 length is 18 residues. Looked up from germline, CDR1 is LGHNA and CDR2 is YNFKEQ. CDR3 in amino acids: CASSQTVRKTGTTGELFF. The CDR3 nucleotides read TGTGCCAGCAGCCAGACAGTCAGAAAGACAGGGACTACCGGGGAGCTGTTTTTT.

The chain combines TRBV28 with TRBJ2-3, with 8 bases identical to TRBD2. Germline-derived CDR1 and CDR2 are MDHEN and SYDVKM. The V and J ends lost 3 bases and 0 bases, in that order; junction bases with no gene match: 11. CDR3 length: 18 amino acids. The CDR3 nucleotides are TGTGCCAGCAGTTTTACTCCCGATAGCGGGACCAGCACAGATACGCAGTATTTT. This sequence encodes CASSFTPDSGTSTDTQYF.

Worth noting for this clone: Other DNA sequences from this sample encode an identical CDR3 as well. The V gene is TRBV6-1, the J gene TRBJ2-7; D perhaps matches TRBD1 (5 bases). The ends were cut back, 8 bases at V and 0 bases at J, with 14 bases in the middle. The CDR3 spans 14 residues. From germline, CDR1 is MNHNS and CDR2 SASEGT. Here the CDR3 reads CASREQGSSYEQYF. CDR3 in DNA: TGTGCCAGCCGCGAGCAGGGAAGCTCCTACGAGCAGTACTTC.

This clone was seen more than once but under ten times. This chain connects TRBV29-1 to TRBJ2-7; 9 positions agree with TRBD1. V was pared by 4 bases and J by 5 bases, with 21 bases of the junction left unmatched. Germline CDR1 reads SQVTM; CDR2 reads ANQGSEA. This CDR3 is 18 amino acids long. DNA for the CDR3: TGCAGCGTTGTCCTCCTTCCTAATCCTGGGACAGGGAACAACGAGCAGTACTTC. It encodes CSVVLLPNPGTGNNEQYF.